Detailed here is one T cell receptor (beta chain). Antigen unknown. These data belong to a study of OX40 agonist ivuxolimab in advanced cancers. Whole-study context: Those treated in dose escalation had hepatocellular carcinoma, melanoma, renal cell cancer or head and neck cancer. Study observations and caveats: Some nonresponders also had low normalized T-cell clonal expansion.

The CDR3 is 14 amino acids. J lost 6 bases, V lost 5 bases, and 7 bases had no gene match. The germline V gene has CDR1 SGHRS and CDR2 YFSETQ. Samples of blood were obtained at baseline, on cycle 4 day 1, and on cycle 7 day 1. Measured with immunoSEQ multiplex PCR; TCRdb has only the in-frame clones, and not every one. The profile shows about 62,000 clones, 75% to 85% of them singletons. This rearrangement joins TRBV5-1 to TRBJ2-5; TRBD1 agrees at 10 bases. Material: CD4+ or CD8+ T cells sorted from blood, obtained in a trial of the OX40 agonist ivuxolimab. This TCR was recovered from an adult with an advanced solid tumor such as melanoma, head and neck, liver or kidney cancer. In DNA form, the CDR3 reads TGCGCCAGCAGTCAGTCGGGACAGGGGAAGACCCAGTACTTC. It is translated as CASSQSGQGKTQYF.